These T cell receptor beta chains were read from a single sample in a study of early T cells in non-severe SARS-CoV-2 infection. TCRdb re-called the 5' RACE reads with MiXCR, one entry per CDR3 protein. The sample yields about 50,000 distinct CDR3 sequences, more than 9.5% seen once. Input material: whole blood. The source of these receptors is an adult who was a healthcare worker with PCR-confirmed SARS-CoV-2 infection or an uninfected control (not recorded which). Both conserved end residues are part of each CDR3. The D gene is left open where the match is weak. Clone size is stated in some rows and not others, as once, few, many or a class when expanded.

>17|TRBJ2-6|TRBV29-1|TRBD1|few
CSVEGTGAGAGANVLTF
TGCAGCGTTGAAGGGACAGGGGCAGGAGCTGGGGCCAACGTCCTGACTTTC
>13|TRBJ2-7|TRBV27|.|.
CASSPLGNYEQYF
TGTGCCAGCAGCCCCCTAGGAAACTACGAGCAGTACTTC
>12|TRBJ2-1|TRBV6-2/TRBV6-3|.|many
CASSWSPHEQFF
TGTGCCAGCAGTTGGTCTCCACATGAGCAGTTCTTC
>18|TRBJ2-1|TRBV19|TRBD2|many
CASSPGTSGTSSYNEQFF
TGTGCCAGTAGTCCGGGGACTAGCGGGACGAGCTCCTACAATGAGCAGTTCTTC
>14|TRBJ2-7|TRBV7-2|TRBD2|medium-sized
CASNSPREPYEQYF
TGTGCCAGCAACAGTCCGCGGGAGCCCTACGAGCAGTACTTC
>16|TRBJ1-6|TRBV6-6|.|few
CASSLGGSSYNSPLHF
TGTGCCAGCAGTTTAGGGGGAAGCTCCTATAATTCACCCCTCCACTTT
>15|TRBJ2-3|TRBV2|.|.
CASSETPWGPDTQYF
TGTGCCAGCAGTGAAACACCCTGGGGTCCAGATACGCAGTATTTT
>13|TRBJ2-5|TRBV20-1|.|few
CSASPGQAETQYF
TGCAGTGCTAGTCCGGGACAAGCAGAGACCCAGTACTTC
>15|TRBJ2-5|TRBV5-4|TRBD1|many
CASSPPGQGRETQYF
TGTGCCAGCAGCCCACCGGGACAGGGACGTGAGACCCAGTACTTC
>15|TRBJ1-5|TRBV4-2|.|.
CASSQTRQNNQPQHF
TGTGCCAGCAGCCAAACCCGACAGAACAATCAGCCCCAGCATTTT
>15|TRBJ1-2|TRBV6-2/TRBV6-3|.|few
CASRVHGGGNYGYTF
TGTGCCTCGAGAGTCCACGGTGGGGGGAATTATGGCTACACCTTC
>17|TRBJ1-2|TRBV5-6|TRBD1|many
CASSLAERRGRRDGYTF
TGTGCCAGCAGCTTGGCCGAGCGCAGGGGGCGAAGAGATGGCTACACCTTC
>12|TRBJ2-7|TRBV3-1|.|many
CASTATGYEQYF
TGTGCCAGCACCGCCACGGGCTACGAGCAGTACTTC
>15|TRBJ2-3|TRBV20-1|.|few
CSATPFGPSTDTQYF
TGCAGTGCTACCCCCTTCGGACCTAGCACAGATACGCAGTATTTT
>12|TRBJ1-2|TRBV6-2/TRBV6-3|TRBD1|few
CASKTGYGGYTF
TGTGCCAGCAAGACAGGGTATGGAGGCTACACCTTC